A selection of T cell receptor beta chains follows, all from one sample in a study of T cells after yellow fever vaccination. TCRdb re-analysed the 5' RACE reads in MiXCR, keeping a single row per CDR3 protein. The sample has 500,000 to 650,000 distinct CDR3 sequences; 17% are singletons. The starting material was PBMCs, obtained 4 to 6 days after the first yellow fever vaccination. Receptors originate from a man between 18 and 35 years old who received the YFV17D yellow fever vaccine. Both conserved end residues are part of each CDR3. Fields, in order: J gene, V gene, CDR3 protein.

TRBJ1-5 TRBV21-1 CASTGEYQPQHF
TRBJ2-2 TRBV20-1 CSARSREFGGELFF
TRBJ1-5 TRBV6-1 CASSLQGGYGPQHF
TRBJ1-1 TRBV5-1 CASSLMGFSEAFF
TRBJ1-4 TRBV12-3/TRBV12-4 CASGGQGATNEKLFF
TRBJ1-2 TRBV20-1 CSASPPGNYGYTF
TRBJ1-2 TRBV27 CASSHGTGGYGYTF
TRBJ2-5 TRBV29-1 CSVGSRSSGVQETQYF
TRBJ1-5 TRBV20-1 CSARVESRQPQHF
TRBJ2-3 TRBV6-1 CASSEVPIGDGSTDTQYF
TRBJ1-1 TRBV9 CASSARTGGKAFF
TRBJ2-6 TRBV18 CASSPYTQGGSGANVLTF
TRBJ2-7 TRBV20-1 CSASRAGGISEQYF
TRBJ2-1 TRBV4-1 CASSQVYLPGQGAFEQFF
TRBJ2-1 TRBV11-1 CASSSQGLAGGDYDNEQFF
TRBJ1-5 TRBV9 CASSVAVMDQPQHF
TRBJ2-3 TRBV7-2 CASSVTPADTDTQYF
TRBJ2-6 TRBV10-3 CATEGGDSNSGANVLTF
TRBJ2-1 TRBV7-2 CASSLGLAEYNEQFF
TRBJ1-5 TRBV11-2 CASSFSGQGNPQHF
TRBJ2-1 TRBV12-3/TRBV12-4 CASSPVRGEYNEQFF
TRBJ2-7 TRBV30 CAWYAGAGEQYF
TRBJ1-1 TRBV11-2 CASSHTGWTEAFF
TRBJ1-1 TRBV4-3 CASSQGLGPLEAFF
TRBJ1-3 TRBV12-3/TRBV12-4 CASSPHPVGGNTIYF
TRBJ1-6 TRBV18 CASSAAGGSPLHF
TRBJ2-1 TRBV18 CASSPEGNEQFF
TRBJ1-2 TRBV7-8 CASSPRTDAINYGYTF